A single sample gave rise to the 14 T cell receptor beta chains below, sequenced in a study of T cell changes during pregnancy in multiple sclerosis (dated by TCRdb to about 2019). Libraries came from the immunoSEQ multiplex PCR assay. Here the immuneACCESS table is served through TCRdb, limited to in-frame sequences with V and J called. Missing clones are a known gap in these copies; in checked studies unresolved V genes cover under half, and the rest lacks a known reason. This sample is represented by about 110,000 clones; roughly 92% of them were singletons. The ten largest account for less than 2% of the sample. This material consisted of peripheral blood, taken in the third trimester of pregnancy. The receptors shown here come from a female donor with multiple sclerosis, enrolled in a pregnancy study.

The chain uses TRBV19 and TRBJ1-3, with TRBD1 as a possible D gene (6 bases). Trimming pared 4 bases from V and 2 bases from J, leaving 21 bases between. The CDR3 is 18 amino acids. The germline V gene has CDR1 LNHDA and CDR2 SQIVND (reference sequence). This CDR3 reads CASSTRAGGLSPGNTIYF. The CDR3 bases are TGTGCCAGTAGTACCCGGGCGGGGGGCCTTTCCCCTGGAAACACCATATATTTT.

DNA of the CDR3: TGTGCCAGCAGTTTTATAGGGACAGGGGAAGAAAAACTGTTTTTT. Its translation: CASSFIGTGEEKLFF. The gene calls are TRBV28 and TRBJ1-4; 10 nucleotides match TRBD1. The CDR3 has 15 amino acids. V lost 3 bases and J lost 8; bases outside the gene matches: 6. CDR1 is MDHEN, CDR2 SYDVKM, per germline.

This clone was seen just once. The chain uses TRBV25-1 and TRBJ2-2; no definite D call. The length of the CDR3 is 14 residues. CDR1 MGHDK and CDR2 SYGVNS come from the germline V gene. The V end lost 5 bases, the J end lost 10 bases, and 17 bases lay between the germline ends. The CDR3 DNA reads TGTGCCAGCAGTACGCACTCCTATAATGCGGAGCTGTTTTTT. Its protein is CASSTHSYNAELFF.

The chain employs TRBV29-1 and TRBJ2-2; a possible D gene is TRBD1 (6 bases). The V end was cut by 6 bases, the J end by 5 bases, with 19 bases between. CDR1 is SQVTM, CDR2 ANQGSEA, per germline. The CDR3 is made up of 15 amino acids. The CDR3 protein is CSVAKQGRGTGELFF. For the CDR3, the DNA is TGCAGCGTCGCAAAGCAGGGGCGCGGTACCGGGGAGCTGTTTTTT.

This clone was observed once. DNA of the CDR3: TGTGCCAGCAGCGTAAAGGGGACTAGCGTCAGCTACGAGCAGTACTTC. Translated: CASSVKGTSVSYEQYF. The V and J genes are TRBV9 and TRBJ2-7, with 10 bases aligning to TRBD2. The CDR3 is 16 residues long. The germline CDR1 and CDR2 sequences are SGDLS and YYNGEE. V lost 1 base, J lost 3 bases, and 7 bases stayed unmatched.

The J gene is TRBJ2-5, the V gene TRBV6-5; 9 bases line up with TRBD1. Germline V gene data show CDR1 as MNHEY and CDR2 as SVGAGI. The CDR3 is made up of 14 amino acids. V trimming: 6 bases; J trimming: 5 bases; junction bases outside the gene matches: 7. The CDR3 here is CASSDRGLGETQYF. Written as DNA, the CDR3 is TGTGCCAGCAGCGACAGGGGGTTAGGTGAGACCCAGTACTTC.

The rearrangement joins TRBV4-1 to TRBJ2-1; maybe TRBD2 (6 bases). Germline values: CDR1 MGHRA, CDR2 YSYEKL. The CDR3 is 15 amino acids. V was trimmed by 8 bases and J by 5 bases, leaving 19 bases between them. DNA for the CDR3: TGCGCCAGCCGCGGACTACCTGGAACAAACAATGAGCAGTTCTTC. The encoded protein is CASRGLPGTNNEQFF.

J is TRBJ2-6 and V is TRBV5-4, with 12 bases that match TRBD1. V shed 4 bases and J 4 bases; nucleotides not matched to a gene: 6. This CDR3 spans 17 amino acids. Germline CDR1 is SGHNT and CDR2 is YYREEE (reference sequence). CDR3 residues: CASSKGQGAEGANVLTF. As DNA, the CDR3 is TGTGCCAGCAGCAAGGGACAGGGGGCGGAGGGGGCCAACGTCCTGACTTTC.

The gene calls are TRBV30 and TRBJ1-3, with D possibly matching TRBD1 (6 bases). This CDR3 is 14 amino acids long. Germline V gives CDR1 GTSNPN, CDR2 SVGIG (reference sequence). The V end lost 0 bases, the J end lost 1 base, and 7 bases lay between the germline ends. The CDR3: CAWSVGGSGNTIYF. The CDR3, as DNA: TGTGCCTGGAGTGTAGGGGGATCTGGAAACACCATATATTTT. The full variable domain, with the rest looked up from reference TRBV30 and TRBJ1-3, is SQTIHQWPATLVQPVGSPLSLECTVEGTSNPNLYWYRQAAGRGLQLLFYSVGIGQISSEVPQNLSASRPQDRQFILSSKKLLLSDSGFYLCAWSVGGSGNTIYFGEGSWLTVV.

V usage is TRBV2 and J usage is TRBJ1-2; TRBD1 matches 11 bases. CDR1 is SNHLY and CDR2 is FYNNEI in the germline V gene. This CDR3 has 14 amino acids. J was trimmed by 7 bases and V by 6 bases; bases with no gene match: 7. The CDR3 region is CASRGDRGNAGYTF. The CDR3 DNA follows: TGTGCCAGCAGGGGGGACAGGGGGAATGCTGGCTACACCTTC.

This chain links TRBV28 with TRBJ2-7; D may be TRBD2 (5 bases). This CDR3 spans 16 amino acids. Trimming cost V 5 bases and J 0 bases, with 17 bases left between them. Germline CDR1 and CDR2: MDHEN and SYDVKM. This chain's CDR3 is CASSSFWEGSSYEQYF. The CDR3 bases are TGTGCCAGCAGTAGCTTCTGGGAAGGGAGCTCCTACGAGCAGTACTTC.

This CDR3 reads CASSLVSGQGFGAFF. CDR3 nucleotides: TGTGCCAGCAGCTTAGTTTCGGGACAGGGTTTCGGAGCTTTCTTT. This chain uses TRBV13 with TRBJ1-1; 9 bases are shared with TRBD1. Germline-derived CDR1 and CDR2 are PRHDT and FYEKMQ (reference sequence). CDR3 length: 15 residues. V trimming: 1 base; J trimming: 10 bases; junction bases outside the gene matches: 10. Complete variable domain (other parts from reference TRBV13 and TRBJ1-1): AAGVIQSPRHLIKEKRETATLKCYPIPRHDTVYWYQQGPGQDPQFLISFYEKMQSDKGSIPDRFSAQQFSDYHSELNMSSLELGDSALYFCASSLVSGQGFGAFFGQGTRLTVV.

The gene calls are TRBV28 and TRBJ2-3; D is uncertain. The V and J ends lost 3 bases and 3 bases respectively, with 13 bases between them. This CDR3 comprises 15 residues. Looked up from germline, CDR1 is MDHEN and CDR2 is SYDVKM. CDR3: CASSFLVRSTDTQYF. The CDR3 region has the DNA TGTGCCAGCAGTTTTCTAGTGAGGTCTACAGATACGCAGTATTTT.

This rearrangement joins TRBV27 to TRBJ2-7, with a tentative D call TRBD1 (6 bases). CDR1 and CDR2 from the germline V gene are MNHEY and SMNVEV (reference sequence). The CDR3 loop spans 15 amino acids. V lost 4 bases to trimming and J lost 4 bases, with 17 bases between them. CDR3 bases: TGTGCCAGCAGTTCCCGTCGTACAGGGCCGTACGAGCAGTACTTC. It encodes CASSSRRTGPYEQYF.